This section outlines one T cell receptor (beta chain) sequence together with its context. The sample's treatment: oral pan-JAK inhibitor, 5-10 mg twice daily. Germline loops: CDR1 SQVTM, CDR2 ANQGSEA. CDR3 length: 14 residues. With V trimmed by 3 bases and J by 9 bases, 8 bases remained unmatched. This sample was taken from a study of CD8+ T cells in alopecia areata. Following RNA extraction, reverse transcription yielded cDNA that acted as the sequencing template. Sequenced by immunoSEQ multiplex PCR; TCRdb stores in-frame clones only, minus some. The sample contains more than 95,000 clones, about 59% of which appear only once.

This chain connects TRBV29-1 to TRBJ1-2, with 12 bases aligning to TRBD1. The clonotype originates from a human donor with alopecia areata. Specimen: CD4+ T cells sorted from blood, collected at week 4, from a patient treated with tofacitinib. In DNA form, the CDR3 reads TGCAGCGTTGACACCGGGACAGGGGGCTTTAGCTACACCTTC. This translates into CSVDTGTGGFSYTF.